The 14 T cell receptor beta chains below come from one sample, sequenced in a study of tumor and adjacent non-tumor tissue in lung cancer. No cell sorting was done before RNA was extracted from the tissue. The library came from three nested PCR rounds adapted from ARM-PCR protocols. TCRdb used MiXCR to reprocess the multiplex PCR reads, holding one entry per CDR3 protein. The table records under 150,000 distinct CDR3 sequences, approximately 66% of them present only once. Sequenced input: lung tumor tissue. The receptors come from a man aged 30-40 years with non-small cell lung cancer.

By sample share, this clonotype is medium-sized. CDR3 loop: CASSLVQRNTEAFF. In DNA, the CDR3 is TGTGCCAGCAGCTTGGTACAGAGAAACACTGAAGCTTTCTTT. The chain uses TRBV11-2 and TRBJ1-1, with D unclear. V was pared by 3 bases and J by 2 bases, with 10 bases between. The CDR3 loop spans 14 amino acids. Germline loops: CDR1 SGHAT, CDR2 FQNNGV.

About this clonotype itself: Compared with germline, one end of the junction differs, possibly owing to a read error. The chain recombines TRBV11-2 with TRBJ2-3; maybe TRBD2 (5 bases). CDR3 length: 15 amino acids. Germline loops: CDR1 SGHAT, CDR2 FQNNGV. This CDR3 reads CASGLGVRPSDTQYF. The CDR3 bases are TGTGCCAGCGGCTTGGGAGTTAGACCCTCAGATACGCAGTATTTT.

Details on this clonotype: A read error may account for a junction end that differs from germline. This chain joins TRBV24-1 and TRBJ2-1; unclear D gene. There are 13 residues in the CDR3. CDR1 is KGHDR, CDR2 SFDVKD, per germline. The DNA of the CDR3 is TGTGGCACCAGTGATACACGAGCCGGTGAGCAGTTCTTC. Translating gives CGTSDTRAGEQFF.

Note on this clonotype: Its ends do not fully match the called genes, so a read error is possible. The V and J genes are TRBV6-1 and TRBJ1-1; D gene ambiguous. In germline, CDR1 is MNHNS, CDR2 SASEGT. The CDR3 runs to 14 residues. CDR3 protein: CAISEPSEGTEAFF. DNA of the CDR3: TGTGCCATCAGTGAGCCTTCAGAGGGCACTGAAGCTTTCTTT.

Of note for this clonotype: This clone may be a read error of a much larger clone one base away. The chain links TRBV12-3 or TRBV12-4 to TRBJ1-4; D might be TRBD1 (5 bases). CDR3 length: 14 residues. Here the CDR3 DNA reads TGTGTCAGCAGTTATAGGGGAACTAATGAAAAACTGTTTTTT. Its translation: CVSSYRGTNEKLFF.

Details on this clonotype: It may be a read error: a sequence one base away is much more abundant. The rearrangement joins TRBV6-2 or TRBV6-3 to TRBJ1-1, with unresolved D. The germline V and J ends were trimmed by 0 bases and 8 bases, with 13 bases remaining between them. This CDR3 contains 14 residues. Germline V gives CDR1 MNHEY, CDR2 SVGEGT. The CDR3 sequence: CASSYSIGVREAFF. The CDR3 DNA reads TGTGCCAGCAGTTACTCGATTGGGGTGCGAGAAGCTTTCTTT.

A remark on this clonotype: One junction end disagrees with the germline gene, perhaps due to a read error. CDR3 DNA sequence: TGCAGTGCTAGTCCCACACCCCACGCCTACAAGCAGTACTTC. This sequence encodes CSASPTPHAYKQYF. The gene calls are TRBV20-1 and TRBJ2-7; D uncertain. Germline lookup yields CDR1 DFQATT and CDR2 SNEGSKA (reference sequence). This CDR3 spans 14 amino acids.

In this sample, this clonotype turned up many times. J is TRBJ2-5 and V is TRBV29-1; D unclear. V shed 8 bases and J shed 4 bases, with 14 bases lying between them. The CDR3 covers 12 residues. The germline CDR1 and CDR2 sequences are SQVTM and ANQGSEA. DNA for the CDR3: TGCAGCTACCGGAATTTGGGAGAGACCCAGTACTTC. Translating gives CSYRNLGETQYF.

Concerning this clonotype itself: This likely comes from a read error, as the CDR3 has no conserved phenylalanine or tryptophan at its end. V gene TRBV12-3 or TRBV12-4 combines with J gene TRBJ1-2; D not resolved. The CDR3 runs to 13 residues. The CDR3 region is CAISLAADYGYTL. The CDR3 DNA reads TGTGCCATCAGTTTAGCAGCGGACTACGGCTACACCTTA.

To note about this clonotype: The CDR3 does not close with the conserved phenylalanine or tryptophan, likely indicating a read error. V is TRBV6-2 or TRBV6-3 and J is TRBJ2-5; D not certain. Germline-derived CDR1 and CDR2 are MNHEY and SVGEGT. This CDR3 spans 12 amino acids. This chain's CDR3 is CASSLPQVTQYS. The DNA for the CDR3 is TGTGCCAGCAGCCTACCTCAAGTGACCCAGTACTCC.

As regards this clonotype: Compared with germline, one end of the junction differs, possibly owing to a read error. J is TRBJ2-1 and V is TRBV4-3; TRBD1 is a possible D gene (6 bases). The CDR3 is made up of 14 amino acids. Germline V gives CDR1 LGHNA, CDR2 YSLEER. The CDR3 DNA reads as TGCGCGAGCAACCAGGATTACAGGGACAATGAGCAGTTCTTC. Amino acids: CASNQDYRDNEQFF.

Note on this clonotype: The junction differs from germline at one of its ends, possibly a read error. The chain has TRBV11-3 and TRBJ2-6; D tentatively fits TRBD1 or TRBD2 (5 bases each). The CDR3 has 15 amino acids. Germline V gene data show CDR1 as SGHNT and CDR2 as YENEEA. This chain's CDR3 is CVSSPGSSGAKVLSF. In DNA form, the CDR3 reads TGTGTCAGCAGCCCGGGAAGCTCTGGGGCCAAAGTTCTGAGTTTC.

The chain links TRBV16 to TRBJ2-1; D remains unclear. There are 12 residues in the CDR3. The germline V gene has CDR1 KGHSY and CDR2 FQNENV. The V gene lost 0 bases and the J gene lost 7 bases, with 4 bases spanning the gap. In DNA form, the CDR3 reads TGTGCCAGCAGCCAATCTAAAAATGAGCAGTTCTTC. It yields the protein CASSQSKNEQFF. Looking up the rest from reference TRBV16 and TRBJ2-1 gives the full variable domain: GEEVAQTPKHLVRGEGQKAKLYCAPIKGHSYVFWYQQVLKNEFKFLISFQNENVFDETGMPKERFSAKCLPNSPCSLEIQATKLEDSAVYFCASSQSKNEQFFGPGTRLTVL.

As for this clonotype: One end of the junction varies from germline; a read error may be responsible. The chain links TRBV4-2 to TRBJ1-6, with 8 bases aligning to TRBD1. The CDR3 is 17 amino acids. Germline V gene data show CDR1 as LGHNA and CDR2 as YNFKEQ. This chain's CDR3 is CVSSQETSTGGAAPLNF. In DNA, the CDR3 is TGTGTCAGCAGCCAAGAGACCTCAACAGGGGGTGCGGCACCCCTCAACTTT.